This TCR beta chain is drawn from a study of cytomegalovirus exposure and HLA in healthy donors (dated 2017 in TCRdb). Turning to the overall study: An earlier analysis of roughly 570 of the donors reported about 280 Gb of sequence data and some 110 million unique TCR beta sequences obtained from approximately 180 million T cells. Roughly 300 gigabases of sequencing data and 70 million to 100 million unique TCR sequences were included in an early release covering under 650 HLA-typed donors. Of the roughly 400 genotyped donors, 65% to 90% were placed in the genetic ancestry cluster associated with self-reported Caucasian donors. The aim of the study was to test whether cataloging public T cell receptors could identify signatures of past pathogen exposure. The T cell repertoires of under 750 subjects were profiled by immunosequencing and related to cytomegalovirus serostatus. Besides the first cohort of 500 to 700 subjects, a separate validation cohort made up of some 110 different subjects was used. High-throughput TCR immunosequencing, statistical association of individual TCRs with disease status, and machine learning were combined to predict cytomegalovirus infection status. To study patterns of TCR occurrence, a later analysis re-analyzed previously published TCR beta repertoires from hundreds of donors and added high-resolution HLA genotyping. In the later analysis, no new phenotypic data were used to find candidate immune exposures; instead, reliance was placed on TCR beta sequences and their occurrence across donors. In an earlier analysis of roughly 540 of the donors, high-throughput TCR beta sequencing was used to judge whether each TCR beta V gene segment behaved as functional or pseudogenic. Alongside the repertoire data, information on donor age, sex, ethnicity and CMV serostatus was compiled. Genome-wide SNP genotypes for about 60% of the roughly 670 donors were used in a later genetic analysis, which treated that subset as a discovery cohort. All discovery cohort repertoires had been generated on a single sequencing platform. HLA typing included class I and class II loci at four-digit resolution. Typing coverage varied by locus: 629-630 donors for A, B, C, DRB1 and DQB1; some 520 for DQA1; more than 600 for DPA1; more than 450 for DPB1. Four or five DR-DQ haplotypes were handled as single units for association and clustering, since linkage in the cohort was strong. Among some 410 genotyped donors of the cohort, an average of about 240,000 unique TCR beta nucleotide sequences was sequenced per donor, of which about 19% were non-productive.

Measured from the cysteine to the phenylalanine, the CDR3 is 13 residues long. CDR3 DNA only is kept here, 39 bases in frame from base 1. Per the germline V gene, SQVTM is the CDR1 and ANQGSEA is the CDR2. The germline V and J ends show losses of 2 bases and 4 bases respectively, and no gene match explains 2 bases of the junction. The cohort consisted of fewer than 700 healthy bone marrow donors. At the time of sampling, all cohort members were nominally healthy, though unrecorded immune exposures were likely present. The donor was CMV seropositive and belonged to the group of over 250 seropositive cohort members. A peripheral blood sample was provided by each donor, and peripheral blood mononuclear cells were used for TCR beta sequencing. The Qiagen DNeasy Blood Extraction Kit was used to extract genomic DNA from the blood cell samples. The method was the immunoSEQ multiplex PCR assay. For the multiplex PCR, a mixture combining 60 forward primers for TCR Vbeta segments and 13 reverse primers for TCR Jbeta segments was used. The CDR3 region of rearranged TCR beta genes was amplified from genomic DNA by a multiplex PCR assay. The Illumina HiSeq System was used to sequence the amplified TCR beta libraries as 87-base-pair reads. The authors' pipeline ran thus. A later analysis counted tens of millions of unique TCR beta chains across the 550 to 800 repertoires, and around 12 million of these chains were shared by at least two donors. Raw reads were error-corrected and collapsed into unique sequences by a nearest-neighbor algorithm in which closely related sequences were merged to remove PCR and sequencing errors. CDR3 sequences were aligned to IMGT reference sequences to assign V, D and J gene segments. For a sequence to be retained, a match of at least six nucleotides was required to both a V gene segment and a J gene segment. A rearrangement counted as productive if the CDR3 had no stop codons and remained in frame with V and J, and every other rearrangement counted as non-productive. CDR3 was defined by IMGT convention, running from the second conserved V-encoded cysteine to the conserved J-encoded phenylalanine. In an earlier analysis of roughly 580 of the donors, sequences lacking an unambiguous match to a single V gene segment were excluded. An earlier analysis of a few hundred of the donors called V segments functional above 56.7% productive rearrangements and segregating when the between-donor standard deviation exceeded 5%. A statistical classification framework was built to diagnose cytomegalovirus status from the catalog of TCR beta chain sequences. In a later analysis, V and J genes were assigned by comparing TCR nucleotide sequences against IMGT/GENE-DB human TR gene sequences. A later analysis assigned CDR3 sequences and most-parsimonious VDJ recombination scenarios with the TCRdist pipeline. A later analysis defined each TCR beta chain by its CDR3 amino acid sequence plus V-gene family, and excluded reads lacking a unique V-gene family. A later analysis removed 550 to 700 highly shared, low-generation-probability nucleotide sequences to deal with suspected cross-contamination and a sequencing artifact. In a later analysis, a clonal expansion index was calculated for each public chain from normalized within-repertoire ranks of inferred template counts. A later analysis computed generation probabilities with a VDJ recombination model fitted to out-of-frame rearrangements, and checked the results against IGoR. A later analysis scored TCR-TCR, TCR-HLA and TCR-CMV co-occurrence with hypergeometric tests, applying a repertoire-size bias correction to TCR pairs. In a later analysis, false discovery rates were estimated by permuting HLA or CMV assignments 20 times. In a later analysis, co-occurring TCRs were grouped using DBSCAN, and TCRdist sequence similarity was added for clustering within HLA-allele-positive subsets. Co-occurrence clustering excluded repertoires with fewer than 30,000 or more than 120,000 public chains, plus five with anomalous nucleotide sharing. As stored in TCRdb, this immuneACCESS dataset retains in-frame rearrangements with V and J assigned. A fraction of the clones does not appear; measured against another copy, unresolved V genes explain less than half of the discrepancy, and the remainder lacks a known reason. The D gene and trimming were derived from the DNA, and the V and J assignments and clone size from that table. For this sample there are about 160,000 clones; approximately 84% appear just once. The ten biggest clones cover 6.3% of the sample.

The paper's findings and limits, for the study overall: In the study, about 150 TCR beta chains were listed as associated with cytomegalovirus. The presence/absence analyses assumed that sequencing depth was roughly uniform across donors, and that assumption may not be true. The sequencing pipeline was judged likely to have produced a cluster of highly shared sequence variants as a technical artifact. In a later analysis, TCR association rates were found to vary across HLA loci, with the most associated TCRs seen for DRB1 alleles and the fewest for HLA-C alleles. A further reported finding was that TCR beta sequences accurately predicted the HLA-A and HLA-B alleles for most subjects in the first cohort. In both the original and validation cohorts, the classifier was reported to diagnose cytomegalovirus status with high specificity and sensitivity. The earlier analysis of some 540 of the donors excluded 15 to 20 rarely observed V segments, including chromosome 9 orphons, because counts were too low. HLA typing was unavailable for some donors at each locus, so association tests used only the typed subset. Only TCR beta chains were sequenced in this cohort, and the absence of alpha or paired-chain data limited detectable features. While some public TCRs were present in many individuals, most TCR sequences turned up only very rarely across donors. According to a later analysis, most CMV-associated TCR beta chains appeared to be HLA-restricted, and the HLA associations seemed to be driven largely by CMV exposure. Strong co-occurrence of HLA alleles, especially DR and DQ, made assigning TCR associations to individual alleles difficult. The only immune exposure information available for the cohort was CMV serostatus. An earlier analysis of some 560 of the donors showed that most TCR beta V segments appeared in productive rearrangements either about 90% or about 30% of the time, which broadly matched IMGT annotations. Because the 87-base-pair reads could not distinguish some IMGT-functional V segments, including TRBV6-2 and TRBV6-3, those segments were excluded. Compared with equally common non-associated chains, HLA-associated TCR beta chains in a later analysis were more clonally expanded and had lower generation probabilities. Linkage disequilibrium might explain the correlated functional status among segregating V segments, but an unknown experimental factor could not be ruled out. In a later genetic analysis, a missense DCLRE1C variant was associated with V-gene and J-gene trimming of TCR beta chains, and the association was replicated in an independent cohort. In a later genetic analysis, fewer N-insertions in productive TCRs were reported among donors in an Asian-associated ancestry cluster than the roughly 700-donor mean. The authors suggested that the approach could potentially be generalized to other disease states and immunological phenotypes. A few of the identified cytomegalovirus-associated TCR beta chains were confirmed in vitro to be specific for cytomegalovirus antigens. Several of the top co-occurrence clusters appeared to be linked to parvovirus B19, influenza, CMV and Epstein-Barr virus, according to a later analysis. At a false discovery rate of 0.05, a later analysis linked about 17,000 TCR beta sequences to specific HLA alleles.

In the case of this clone: Its antigen specificity is not known. It has no much larger one-base neighbor in the sample; base qualities were not kept.

The sequencing sample was made of PBMCs. Recombination linked TRBV29-1 to TRBJ2-1, and 7 junction bases match TRBD1. The origin of this receptor is a male donor in good health and CMV-seropositive. The DNA sequence reads TGCAGCGTTGAACGGGACAGTTACAATGAGCAGTTCTTC. The translation is CSVERDSYNEQFF.